Sequencing of this TCR beta chain was carried out in a study of vaccination effects on CD4 cells after COVID-19. Study information: Participants got two doses of BNT162b2 or mRNA-1273 vaccine.

Within the ViraFEST assay, antigen-specific CD4+ T cells underwent expansion with viral peptide pools prior to sequencing. Between days 10 and 11 of culture, CD4+ T cells were separated out. None of the vaccinated had previously contracted SARS-CoV-2, and their nucleocapsid antibodies tested negative. The data were produced by immunoSEQ multiplex PCR, yet TCRdb's version contains in-frame clones alone and is incomplete. Found here are approximately 28,000 clones, roughly 73% of them singletons; the top ten hold around 20%. Notes on this clone: Its antigen is not known.

This receptor was identified in a human donor who received a COVID-19 vaccine. This specimen was CD4+ T cells from PBMCs cultured with HCoV-NL63 spike peptides, taken before COVID-19 vaccination.

CDR3 region: CATPRQGPYNEQFF. CDR3 sequence (DNA): TGTGCCACCCCTAGGCAGGGCCCCTACAATGAGCAGTTCTTC. This chain connects TRBV11-3 to TRBJ2-1; D is perhaps TRBD1 (5 bases). Germline V gene lookup returns CDR1 SGHNT and CDR2 YENEEA. Trimming left V 10 bases short and J 2 bases short, with 15 bases between. The CDR3 is 14 residues long.